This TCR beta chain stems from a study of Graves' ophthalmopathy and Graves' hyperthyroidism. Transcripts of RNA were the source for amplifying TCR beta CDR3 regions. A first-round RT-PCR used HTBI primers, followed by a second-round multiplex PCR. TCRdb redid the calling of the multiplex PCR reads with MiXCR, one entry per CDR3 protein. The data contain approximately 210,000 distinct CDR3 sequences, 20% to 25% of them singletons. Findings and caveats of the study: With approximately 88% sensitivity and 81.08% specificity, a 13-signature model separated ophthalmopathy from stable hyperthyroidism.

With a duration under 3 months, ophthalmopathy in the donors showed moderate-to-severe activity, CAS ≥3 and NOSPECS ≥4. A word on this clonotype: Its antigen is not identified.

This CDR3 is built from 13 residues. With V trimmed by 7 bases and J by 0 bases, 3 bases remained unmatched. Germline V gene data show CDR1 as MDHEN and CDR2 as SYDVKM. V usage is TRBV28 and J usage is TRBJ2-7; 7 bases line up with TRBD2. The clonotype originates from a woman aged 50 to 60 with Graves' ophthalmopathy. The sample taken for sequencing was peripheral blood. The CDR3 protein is CASKWDYSYEQYF. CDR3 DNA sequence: TGTGCCAGCAAATGGGACTACTCCTACGAGCAGTACTTC.